The sequence of this TCR beta chain was determined in a study of CD8 T cells in ankylosing spondylitis. V dropped 0 bases and J dropped 7 bases, with 12 bases sitting between them. CDR3 length: 15 residues. Germline CDR1 reads MNHEY; CDR2 reads SVGAGI. MiXCR was run by TCRdb on the 5' RACE reads, yielding one entry per CDR3 protein. Among hundreds of thousands of distinct CDR3 sequences listed, around a quarter were seen once. On this clonotype: Antigen specificity is unknown.

The study's findings and limits: Clones that were linked to disease were CD8+ and were relatively rare in peripheral blood. Disease-linked clones were reportedly significantly enriched in matched ankylosing spondylitis synovial fluid.

The J gene is TRBJ1-4, the V gene TRBV6-5, with D perhaps matching TRBD1 (5 bases). Sequences were obtained from blood, either unsorted or a sorted T cell fraction (not recorded which). The source is a male donor with ankylosing spondylitis or in good health (not recorded which). The CDR3 loop is CASSYSWGYAEKLFF. CDR3 bases: TGTGCCAGCAGTTACTCGTGGGGCTATGCTGAAAAACTGTTTTTT.